The 24 T cell receptor beta chains in this list originate from one sample, sequenced in a study of blood T cell repertoires in COVID-19. Sequenced by immunoSEQ multiplex PCR; TCRdb stores in-frame clones only, minus some. The sample holds under 350,000 clones, around 90% seen once. Input material: PBMCs or T cells enriched from blood (not recorded which). Receptors originate from a man in his sixties who had recovered from COVID-19.

The V and J genes are TRBV18 and TRBJ2-1, with D maybe TRBD2 (6 bases). Trimming took 1 base from V and 7 from J, leaving 14 bases between them. The CDR3 contains 15 residues. CDR1 and CDR2 from the germline V gene are KGHSH and LQKENI. This chain's CDR3 is CASSPLSGSQNEQFF. The DNA for the CDR3 is TGTGCCAGCTCACCACTAAGCGGGTCTCAGAATGAGCAGTTCTTC.

The V gene is TRBV15, the J gene TRBJ1-5; no clear D gene. Trimming took 3 bases from V and 5 from J, leaving 8 bases between them. Germline lookup yields CDR1 LNHNV and CDR2 YYDKDF (reference sequence). The CDR3 is 13 residues long. The CDR3 DNA is TGTGCCACCAGCAGGGCACCTTATCAGCCCCAGCATTTT. It encodes CATSRAPYQPQHF.

This clone was detected once. The V gene is TRBV4-3, the J gene TRBJ2-3, with TRBD2 matching 10 bases. This CDR3 has 16 amino acids. CDR1 is LGHNA, CDR2 YSLEER, per germline. With V trimmed by 1 base and J by 2 bases, 3 bases remained unmatched. The CDR3 DNA sequence: TGCGCCAGCAGCCAAGTTAGCGGGGGGCCCACAGATACGCAGTATTTT. Its translation is CASSQVSGGPTDTQYF.

The V and J genes are TRBV14 and TRBJ2-7; 7 nucleotides align to TRBD1. V dropped 5 bases and J dropped 5; count of bases not matched to a gene: 3. This CDR3 comprises 12 residues. The germline CDR1 and CDR2 sequences are SGHDN and FVKESK. This CDR3 reads CASSTQGHEQYF. DNA for the CDR3: TGTGCCAGCAGCACACAGGGGCACGAGCAGTACTTC.

J is TRBJ2-1 and V is TRBV20-1; D call uncertain. V was shortened by 5 bases and J by 7 bases, with 9 bases between the two germline ends. From germline, CDR1 is DFQATT and CDR2 SNEGSKA (reference sequence). CDR3 length: 11 residues. CDR3 amino acids: CSAFWRNEQFF. DNA for the CDR3: TGCAGTGCTTTTTGGCGGAATGAGCAGTTCTTC.

This chain links TRBV9 with TRBJ2-5; the match to TRBD2 covers 10 bases. CDR1 and CDR2 from the germline V gene are SGDLS and YYNGEE. The CDR3 has 13 residues. V was pared by 0 bases and J by 9 bases, with 2 bases of the junction left unmatched. The DNA of the CDR3 is TGTGCCAGCAGCGTAGAGCGGGGGGGCCCCCAGTACTTC. Encoded protein: CASSVERGGPQYF.

The rearrangement uses TRBV10-2 and TRBJ2-7; D may be TRBD1 (5 bases). This CDR3 has 17 residues. From germline, CDR1 is WSHSY and CDR2 SAAADI. The V and J ends lost 0 bases and 5 bases respectively, with 20 bases between them. The CDR3 reads CASSESKFLTQGDEQYF. For the CDR3, the DNA is TGCGCCAGCAGTGAGTCGAAATTTTTAACTCAGGGCGACGAGCAGTACTTC.

The gene calls are TRBV30 and TRBJ1-2, with D maybe TRBD1 (5 bases). Germline assignment: CDR1 GTSNPN and CDR2 SVGIG (reference sequence). This CDR3 contains 12 residues. Trimming stripped 2 bases from V and 6 bases from J, with 10 bases between. CDR3 nucleotides: TGTGCCTGGAGTTATCGGGGGGATGGCTACACCTTC. This codes for CAWSYRGDGYTF. The whole variable domain, remainder taken from reference TRBV30 and TRBJ1-2, is SQTIHQWPATLVQPVGSPLSLECTVEGTSNPNLYWYRQAAGRGLQLLFYSVGIGQISSEVPQNLSASRPQDRQFILSSKKLLLSDSGFYLCAWSYRGDGYTFGSGTRLTVV.

This clone occurred once. This chain uses TRBV27 with TRBJ2-2, with TRBD1 identical over 9 bases. In germline, CDR1 is MNHEY, CDR2 SMNVEV (reference sequence). Losses at the gene ends were 3 bases for V and 5 bases for J; bases not matched to a gene: 4. CDR3 length: 15 amino acids. CDR3 residues: CASSFGTGSTGELFF. The CDR3, as DNA: TGTGCCAGCAGTTTTGGGACAGGGTCAACCGGGGAGCTGTTTTTT.

This clone was picked up one time. The chain combines TRBV18 with TRBJ2-1; TRBD2 agrees at 7 bases. Unmatched junction bases numbered 8, after V lost 3 bases and J lost 0 bases. Per germline, CDR1 KGHSH and CDR2 LQKENI. The length of the CDR3 is 17 residues. CDR3 nucleotides: TGTGCCAGCTCACCCGGACTGGGCGGGAGCTCCTACAATGAGCAGTTCTTC. It yields the protein CASSPGLGGSSYNEQFF.

The chain joins TRBV7-9 to TRBJ1-2, with 8 bases identical to TRBD1. Losses at the gene ends were 3 bases for V and 8 bases for J; bases not matched to a gene: 11. The CDR3 covers 15 residues. Germline loops: CDR1 SEHNR, CDR2 FQNEAQ (reference sequence). The CDR3 nucleotides are TGTGCCAGCAGCTTCGGCCCAGGGGGCACGGTCGGCTACACCTTC. Its protein is CASSFGPGGTVGYTF.

The chain has TRBV2 and TRBJ1-3; D is possibly TRBD1 (6 bases). Germline CDR1 reads SNHLY; CDR2 reads FYNNEI. The length of the CDR3 is 16 residues. With 5 bases removed from V and 4 bases from J, the gap between germline ends came to 18 bases. CDR3 sequence: CASSFLAGAGGNTIYF. The CDR3 nucleotides are TGTGCCAGCAGTTTCTTAGCGGGGGCAGGGGGAAACACCATATATTTT.

The V gene is TRBV4-3, the J gene TRBJ2-1; TRBD1 agrees at 11 bases. CDR1 is LGHNA and CDR2 is YSLEER in the germline V gene. The CDR3 is 15 amino acids. With V trimmed by 0 bases and J by 9 bases, 4 bases remained unmatched. CDR3: CASSQDVGQGAEQFF. CDR3 nucleotides: TGCGCCAGCAGCCAAGACGTAGGACAGGGGGCTGAGCAGTTCTTC.

J is TRBJ2-7 and V is TRBV10-2; 10 bases are a match to TRBD1. V trimming: 7 bases; J trimming: 5 bases; junction bases outside the gene matches: 5. The CDR3 spans 13 residues. CDR1 is WSHSY and CDR2 is SAAADI in the germline V gene. In DNA, the CDR3 is TGCGCCAGCACCGGGACAGGGGCCAACGAGCAGTACTTC. Translation: CASTGTGANEQYF.

This clone was recorded only once. This rearrangement joins TRBV4-1 to TRBJ2-7, with a weak D call TRBD2 (6 bases). V was shortened by 0 bases and J by 4 bases, with 13 bases between the two germline ends. The CDR3 spans 15 residues. Germline lookup yields CDR1 MGHRA and CDR2 YSYEKL. CDR3 nucleotides: TGCGCCAGCAGCCAAGAGTTCTACCGGGGGTACGAGCAGTACTTC. Translated: CASSQEFYRGYEQYF.

In this sample, this clone turned up a few times. The chain couples TRBV7-2 to TRBJ2-7; 9 bases fit TRBD2. This CDR3 is built from 15 residues. The J segment lost 3 bases and the V segment lost 1 base, leaving 4 bases of the junction unmatched. Germline V lookup: CDR1 SGHTA, CDR2 FQGNSA. CDR3 in amino acids: CASSLVSGRSYEQYF. The CDR3 DNA reads TGTGCCAGCAGCTTAGTTAGCGGGAGAAGCTACGAGCAGTACTTC.

The chain has TRBV7-2 and TRBJ2-7; TRBD2 might be the D (6 bases). Per germline, CDR1 SGHTA and CDR2 FQGNSA. The CDR3 totals 16 residues. V was cut by 4 bases and J by 0 bases, with 16 bases left in between. The CDR3 coding sequence is TGTGCCAGCAGCTCAGGCTGGGACTCCGTCTCCTACGAGCAGTACTTC. Its protein product is CASSSGWDSVSYEQYF.

The chain carries TRBV4-3 and TRBJ2-3, with 7 bases that match TRBD1. CDR3 size: 16 residues. V was clipped by 3 bases and J by 0 bases; unmatched bases: 6. Germline V gives CDR1 LGHNA, CDR2 YSLEER. CDR3 amino acids: CASSQRTGRSTDTQYF. The CDR3 DNA reads as TGCGCCAGCAGCCAGAGGACAGGCCGAAGCACAGATACGCAGTATTTT.

The rearrangement uses TRBV28 and TRBJ1-2; 8 positions agree with TRBD1. The V segment lost 6 bases and the J segment 4 bases; nucleotides outside the gene matches: 4. Germline V gives CDR1 MDHEN, CDR2 SYDVKM. The CDR3 contains 13 residues. CDR3 bases: TGTGCCAGCAGGACAGGGGTCTTCTATGGCTACACCTTC. Protein: CASRTGVFYGYTF.

The chain has TRBV30 and TRBJ1-3; D not resolved. V lost 0 bases and J 4 bases, leaving 13 bases between the germline ends. CDR3 length: 15 amino acids. Germline V gene lookup returns CDR1 GTSNPN and CDR2 SVGIG (reference sequence). Here the CDR3 DNA reads TGTGCCTGGAGTGTACGGGCAGCGGGAGGAAACACCATATATTTT. As protein: CAWSVRAAGGNTIYF.

J is TRBJ2-5 and V is TRBV6-5, with a weak D call TRBD2 (6 bases). The CDR3 is 14 residues long. With 10 bases removed from V and 3 bases from J, the gap between germline ends came to 18 bases. Germline CDR1 and CDR2: MNHEY and SVGAGI. CDR3 protein: CATAEVSGEETQYF. The DNA for the CDR3 is TGTGCCACCGCAGAGGTATCGGGAGAAGAGACCCAGTACTTC.

The chain is built from TRBV19 and TRBJ1-3, with D maybe TRBD1 (5 bases). The CDR3 spans 17 residues. Germline V CDR1 and CDR2: LNHDA, SQIVND (reference sequence). The V end was cut by 3 bases, the J end by 5 bases, with 20 bases between. The DNA for the CDR3 is TGTGCCAGTAGTATGGAGATCGGGACTCGGAGAAGAAACACCATATATTTT. Translated: CASSMEIGTRRRNTIYF.

This chain uses TRBV19 with TRBJ1-1, with D possibly matching TRBD1 (5 bases). The CDR3 extends over 13 amino acids. The V and J ends lost 3 bases and 4 bases respectively, with 9 bases between them. Germline V gene sequence: CDR1 LNHDA, CDR2 SQIVND (reference sequence). CDR3 bases: TGTGCCAGTAGTATGGGGCGAAGCACTGAAGCTTTCTTT. This codes for CASSMGRSTEAFF.

As DNA, the CDR3 is TGTGCCAGTAGTACAGGGGCCCCCTCTGGAAACACCATATATTTT. It yields the protein CASSTGAPSGNTIYF. V usage is TRBV19 and J usage is TRBJ1-3; D is possibly TRBD1 (6 bases). With 4 bases removed from V and 0 bases from J, the gap between germline ends came to 10 bases. Germline CDR1 is LNHDA and CDR2 is SQIVND (reference sequence). This CDR3 is built from 15 residues.